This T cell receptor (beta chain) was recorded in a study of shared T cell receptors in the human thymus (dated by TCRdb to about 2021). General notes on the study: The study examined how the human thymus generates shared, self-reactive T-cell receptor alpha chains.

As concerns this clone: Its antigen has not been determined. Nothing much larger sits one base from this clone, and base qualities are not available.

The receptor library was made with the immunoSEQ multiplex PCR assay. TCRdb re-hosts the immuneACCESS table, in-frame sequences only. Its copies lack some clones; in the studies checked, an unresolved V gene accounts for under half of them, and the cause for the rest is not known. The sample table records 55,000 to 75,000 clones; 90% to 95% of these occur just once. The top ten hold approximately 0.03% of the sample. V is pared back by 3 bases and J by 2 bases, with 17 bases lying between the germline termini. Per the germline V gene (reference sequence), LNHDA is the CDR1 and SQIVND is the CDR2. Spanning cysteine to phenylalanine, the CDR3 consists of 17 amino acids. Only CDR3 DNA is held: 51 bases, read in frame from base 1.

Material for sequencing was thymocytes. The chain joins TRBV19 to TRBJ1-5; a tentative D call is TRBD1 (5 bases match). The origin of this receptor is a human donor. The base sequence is TGTGCCAGTAGTATCGGACGGCGACAGCGGGGCAATCAGCCCCAGCATTTT. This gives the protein CASSIGRRQRGNQPQHF.